These 9 T cell receptor beta chains came from one sample sequenced in a study of vaccination and CD4 T cells after COVID-19. Treatment reported: roughly ten-day PBMC culture with coronavirus spike peptide pools or control peptides (ViraFEST assay). Sequenced with the Oncomine TCR Beta short-read assay was DNA taken from cultured CD4+ T cells. TCRdb called the PCR reads again in MiXCR, with one record for every CDR3 protein. This table holds 13,000 or so distinct CDR3 sequences, around 26% found once. Their target antigens are unknown. The sample taken for sequencing was CD4+ T cells from blood, cultured in vitro. These receptor sequences come from a human donor who had recovered from COVID-19.

This rearrangement joins TRBV30 to TRBJ1-3; D might be TRBD1 (6 bases). The V gene's germline CDR1 is GTSNPN and CDR2 SVGIG (reference sequence). The CDR3 consists of 15 residues. V lost 7 bases and J lost 0, with 16 bases in between. The CDR3, as DNA: TGTGCCTTTGAAGACAGGACCTTCTCTGGAAACACCATATATTTT. Protein sequence: CAFEDRTFSGNTIYF.

The chain carries TRBV2 and TRBJ1-2; D is undetermined. This CDR3 comprises 14 residues. V was shortened by 4 bases and J by 4 bases, with 13 bases between the two germline ends. CDR1 and CDR2 from the germline V gene are SNHLY and FYNNEI. CDR3 amino acids: CASSAFKGAYGYTF. CDR3 in DNA: TGTGCCAGCAGTGCTTTCAAGGGAGCCTATGGCTACACCTTC.

This chain links TRBV6-1 with TRBJ2-1, with TRBD2 identical over 8 bases. The V gene's germline CDR1 is MNHNS and CDR2 SASEGT. Trimming cost V 6 bases and J 7 bases; bases outside gene matches: 11. This CDR3 has 15 residues. The chain's CDR3 is CASSPLSGDGNEQFF. The CDR3 DNA reads TGTGCCAGCAGCCCCCTTAGCGGGGATGGAAATGAGCAGTTCTTC.

This clonotype was counted between two and nine times. For the CDR3, the DNA is TGTGCCAGCAGGGGGCGTAGCAATCAGCCCCAGCATTTT. It codes for CASRGRSNQPQHF. The V call is TRBV2, the J call TRBJ1-5; TRBD1 is a possible D gene (5 bases). Looked up from germline, CDR1 is SNHLY and CDR2 is FYNNEI. Trimming cost V 6 bases and J 0 bases, with 6 bases left between them. CDR3 length: 13 residues.

V usage is TRBV11-3 and J usage is TRBJ1-2; 8 bases are a match to TRBD1. Germline values: CDR1 SGHNT, CDR2 YENEEA. There are 14 residues in the CDR3. V was pared by 5 bases and J by 5 bases, with 7 bases of the junction left unmatched. The CDR3 loop is CASSTKDRGYGYTF. The CDR3, as DNA: TGTGCCAGCAGCACCAAAGACAGGGGATATGGCTACACCTTC.

This clonotype has only a few counts. The chain carries TRBV18 and TRBJ1-6, with D maybe TRBD1 (5 bases). This CDR3 comprises 15 residues. Trimming shortened V by 3 bases and J by 8 bases, and 14 bases separated the two germline ends. Germline V gene lookup returns CDR1 KGHSH and CDR2 LQKENI. CDR3 nucleotides: TGTGCCAGCTCACCTACCGACAGAGGGGATTCACCCCTCCACTTT. Translation: CASSPTDRGDSPLHF.

This clonotype appeared a few times. V is TRBV20-1 and J is TRBJ2-7; D call uncertain. The CDR3 has 13 residues. V was trimmed by 4 bases and J by 4 bases, leaving 14 bases between them. Germline V CDR1 and CDR2: DFQATT, SNEGSKA (reference sequence). The CDR3 region has the DNA TGCAGTGCTACCCATACTACCCAATACGAGCAGTACTTC. It yields the protein CSATHTTQYEQYF.

A single count supports this clonotype. This chain connects TRBV2 to TRBJ2-7, with D unresolved. V was trimmed by 6 bases and J by 2 bases, leaving 5 bases between them. This CDR3 comprises 11 residues. Germline loops: CDR1 SNHLY, CDR2 FYNNEI. CDR3 loop: CASRETYEQYF. The CDR3 nucleotides read TGTGCCAGCAGAGAGACCTACGAGCAGTACTTC.

This clonotype showed up just a few times. J is TRBJ1-6 and V is TRBV21-1; the table's D gene call, TRBD1, was not cross checked with the DNA. TRBV21-1 is a pseudogene segment. The length of the CDR3 is 15 residues. The CDR3 reads CASRIPEGSNSPLHF. In DNA, the CDR3 is TGTGCCAGCCGAATTCCCGAGGGTTCGAATTCACCCCTCCACTTT.